A single sample is the source of the 9 T cell receptor beta chains below, sequenced in a study of T cell changes during pregnancy in multiple sclerosis (dated by TCRdb to between 2018 and 2021). Libraries came from the immunoSEQ multiplex PCR assay. The table was pulled from immuneACCESS by TCRdb, which kept in-frame rearrangements only. Such tables lose some clones; where checked, under half of the loss comes from unresolved V genes, and the rest has no known cause. The sample records tens of thousands of clones, 87% of which are singletons. The ten most abundant clones make up 6% to 9% of the sample. The material was CD8+ T cells from peripheral blood mononuclear cells, obtained before pregnancy. These receptors all come from a female donor with multiple sclerosis, enrolled in a pregnancy study.

DNA of the CDR3: TGTGCCAGCAGTGATACGGGAACAGTCCCAGTTTGGGAGCAGTACTTC. Its translation: CASSDTGTVPVWEQYF. V and J are TRBV2 and TRBJ2-7, with a tentative D call TRBD2 (5 bases). CDR1 and CDR2 (germline): SNHLY, FYNNEI. The CDR3 covers 16 residues. The V and J ends lost 3 bases and 7 bases respectively, with 22 bases between them.

The chain couples TRBV4-1 to TRBJ2-7, with 11 nucleotides matching TRBD2. Germline-derived CDR1 and CDR2 are MGHRA and YSYEKL. This CDR3 has 18 residues. Trimming took 0 bases from V and 7 from J; bases not matched to a gene: 14. The CDR3: CASSQDTLSGRDLEEQYF. The DNA for the CDR3 is TGCGCCAGCAGCCAAGATACCCTTAGCGGGAGGGATCTTGAGGAGCAGTACTTC.

The V and J genes are TRBV7-3 and TRBJ2-1; 7 nucleotides line up with TRBD2. This CDR3 has 15 residues. Per germline, CDR1 SGHTA and CDR2 FQGTGA. The V gene end was trimmed by 2 bases and the J gene end by 7 bases; junction bases not matched to a gene: 8. This CDR3 reads CASSLGGGPVNEQFF. The CDR3 coding sequence is TGTGCCAGCAGCTTAGGGGGAGGGCCAGTGAATGAGCAGTTCTTC.

V and J are TRBV6-1 and TRBJ1-4; tentatively, D is TRBD1 (6 bases). Germline V lookup: CDR1 MNHNS, CDR2 SASEGT. Between the trimmed V and J ends, which lost 3 bases and 7 bases, there was a span of 15 bases. This CDR3 comprises 15 residues. The chain's CDR3 is CASSDLQGTAEKLFF. DNA for the CDR3: TGTGCCAGCAGTGACCTACAGGGAACGGCTGAAAAACTGTTTTTT.

This chain connects TRBV14 to TRBJ1-3; 8 bases map to TRBD1. With V trimmed by 8 bases and J by 8 bases, 5 bases remained unmatched. The CDR3 sequence is 12 residues long. Germline loops: CDR1 SGHDN, CDR2 FVKESK. CDR3 DNA sequence: TGTGCCAGCCGGACAGGGTTTGACACCATATATTTT. Amino acid sequence: CASRTGFDTIYF.

The chain joins TRBV6-5 to TRBJ2-1; 9 nucleotides match TRBD1. The J segment lost 7 bases and the V segment lost 8 bases, leaving 12 bases of the junction unmatched. The V gene's germline CDR1 is MNHEY and CDR2 SVGAGI. The CDR3 has 15 residues. This CDR3 reads CASFPGTGLVNEQFF. CDR3 nucleotides: TGTGCCAGCTTTCCGGGGACAGGGCTAGTAAATGAGCAGTTCTTC.

The chain employs TRBV10-3 and TRBJ1-2; D is perhaps TRBD1 (6 bases). Germline CDR1 reads ENHRY; CDR2 reads SYGVKD. V shed 3 bases and J shed 4 bases, with 12 bases lying between them. The CDR3 has 14 amino acids. CDR3 residues: CAISDNRAPYGYTF. The DNA for the CDR3 is TGTGCCATCAGTGATAACAGGGCCCCCTATGGCTACACCTTC.

J is TRBJ2-1 and V is TRBV9, with 8 bases that match TRBD2. The V gene's germline CDR1 is SGDLS and CDR2 YYNGEE. V was pared by 0 bases and J by 7 bases, with 12 bases of the junction left unmatched. The CDR3 runs 17 residues. The CDR3 reads CASSVAKVSGSVNEQFF. CDR3 in DNA: TGTGCCAGCAGCGTAGCGAAAGTGAGCGGGAGTGTGAATGAGCAGTTCTTC.

The rearrangement joins TRBV30 to TRBJ1-6; D gene uncertain. CDR1 GTSNPN and CDR2 SVGIG come from the germline V gene (reference sequence). The germline V and J ends were trimmed by 4 bases and 0 bases, with 10 bases remaining between them. The CDR3 runs to 15 residues. For the CDR3, the DNA is TGTGCCTGGATGTCCGAGAGCTCCTATAATTCACCCCTCCACTTT. This sequence encodes CAWMSESSYNSPLHF. The complete variable domain, with remaining parts taken from reference TRBV30 and TRBJ1-6, reads SQTIHQWPATLVQPVGSPLSLECTVEGTSNPNLYWYRQAAGRGLQLLFYSVGIGQISSEVPQNLSASRPQDRQFILSSKKLLLSDSGFYLCAWMSESSYNSPLHFGNGTRLTVT.